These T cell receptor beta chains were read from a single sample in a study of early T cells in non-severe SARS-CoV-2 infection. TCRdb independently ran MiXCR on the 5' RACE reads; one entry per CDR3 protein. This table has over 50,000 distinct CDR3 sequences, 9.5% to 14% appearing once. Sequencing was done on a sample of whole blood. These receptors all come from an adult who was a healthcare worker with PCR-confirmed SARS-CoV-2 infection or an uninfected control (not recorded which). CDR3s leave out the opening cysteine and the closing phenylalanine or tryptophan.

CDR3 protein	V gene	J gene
ASSRGTSGSTDTQY	TRBV11-2	TRBJ2-3
SAGANEKLF	TRBV20-1	TRBJ1-4
ASSQGGGIETQY	TRBV3-1	TRBJ2-5
ASSPAWANEQY	TRBV7-2	TRBJ2-7
ASSSGTSTNTEAF	TRBV6-2/TRBV6-3	TRBJ1-1
ASMGGSGNTIY	TRBV6-5	TRBJ1-3
ASSQDAHQTQY	TRBV4-3	TRBJ2-5
ASSPHPGGGNQPQH	TRBV27	TRBJ1-5
ASAGQPSNEQF	TRBV23-1	TRBJ2-1
SATSTYEQY	TRBV20-1	TRBJ2-7
ASSFQGQLYEQY	TRBV4-2	TRBJ2-7